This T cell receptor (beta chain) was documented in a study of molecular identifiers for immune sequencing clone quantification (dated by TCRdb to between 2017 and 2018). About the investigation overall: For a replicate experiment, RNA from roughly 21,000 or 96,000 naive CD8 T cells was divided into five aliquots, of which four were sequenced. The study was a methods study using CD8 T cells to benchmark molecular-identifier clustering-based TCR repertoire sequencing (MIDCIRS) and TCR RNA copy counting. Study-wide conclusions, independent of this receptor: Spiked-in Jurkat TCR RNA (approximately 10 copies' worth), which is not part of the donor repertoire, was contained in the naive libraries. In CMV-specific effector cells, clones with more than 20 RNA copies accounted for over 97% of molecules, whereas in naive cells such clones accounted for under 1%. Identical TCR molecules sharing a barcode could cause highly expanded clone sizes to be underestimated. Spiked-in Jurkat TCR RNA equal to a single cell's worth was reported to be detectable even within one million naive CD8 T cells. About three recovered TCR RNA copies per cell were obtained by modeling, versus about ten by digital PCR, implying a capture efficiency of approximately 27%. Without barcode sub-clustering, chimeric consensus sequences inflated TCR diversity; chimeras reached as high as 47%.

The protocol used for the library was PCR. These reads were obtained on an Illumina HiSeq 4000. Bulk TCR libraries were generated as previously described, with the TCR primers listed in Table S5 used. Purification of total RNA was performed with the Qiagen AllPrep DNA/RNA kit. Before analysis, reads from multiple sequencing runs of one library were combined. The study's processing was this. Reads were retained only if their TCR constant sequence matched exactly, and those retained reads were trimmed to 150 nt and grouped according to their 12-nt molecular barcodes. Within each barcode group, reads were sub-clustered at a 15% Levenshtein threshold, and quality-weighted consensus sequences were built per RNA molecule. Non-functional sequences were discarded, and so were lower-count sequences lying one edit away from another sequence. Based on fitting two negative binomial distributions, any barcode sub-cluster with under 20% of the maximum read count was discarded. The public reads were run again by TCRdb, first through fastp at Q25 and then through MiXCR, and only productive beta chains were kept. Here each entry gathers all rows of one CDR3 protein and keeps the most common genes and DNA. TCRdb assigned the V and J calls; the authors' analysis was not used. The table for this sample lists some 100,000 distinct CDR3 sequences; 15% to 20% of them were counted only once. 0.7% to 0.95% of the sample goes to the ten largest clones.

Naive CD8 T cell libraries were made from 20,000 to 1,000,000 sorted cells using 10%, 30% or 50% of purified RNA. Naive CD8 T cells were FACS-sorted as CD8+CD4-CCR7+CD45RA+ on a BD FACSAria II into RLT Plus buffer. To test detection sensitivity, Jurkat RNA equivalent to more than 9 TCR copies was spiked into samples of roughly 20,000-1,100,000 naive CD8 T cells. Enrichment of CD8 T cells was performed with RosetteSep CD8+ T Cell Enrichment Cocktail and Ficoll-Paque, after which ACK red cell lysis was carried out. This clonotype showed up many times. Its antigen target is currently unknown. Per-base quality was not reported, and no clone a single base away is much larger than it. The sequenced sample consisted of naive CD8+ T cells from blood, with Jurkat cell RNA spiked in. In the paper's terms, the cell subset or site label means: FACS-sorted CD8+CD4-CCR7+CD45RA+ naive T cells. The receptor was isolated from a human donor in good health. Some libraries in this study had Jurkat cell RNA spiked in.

CDR3 reads: CAWSVGVLGTEAFF. The DNA sequence reads TGTGCCTGGAGTGTAGGGGTCCTGGGGACTGAAGCTTTCTTT. The chain uses TRBV30 and TRBJ1-1; TRBD1 is a possible D gene, resting on 5 matching bases. The germline V gene (reference sequence) sets CDR1 to GTSNPN and CDR2 to SVGIG. V lost 0 bases and J lost 5 bases; the stretch between them is 13 bases long. Inclusive of the bounding cysteine and phenylalanine, the CDR3 is 14 residues long. Only the CDR3 region is kept as DNA, spanning 42 bases read in frame from base 1.